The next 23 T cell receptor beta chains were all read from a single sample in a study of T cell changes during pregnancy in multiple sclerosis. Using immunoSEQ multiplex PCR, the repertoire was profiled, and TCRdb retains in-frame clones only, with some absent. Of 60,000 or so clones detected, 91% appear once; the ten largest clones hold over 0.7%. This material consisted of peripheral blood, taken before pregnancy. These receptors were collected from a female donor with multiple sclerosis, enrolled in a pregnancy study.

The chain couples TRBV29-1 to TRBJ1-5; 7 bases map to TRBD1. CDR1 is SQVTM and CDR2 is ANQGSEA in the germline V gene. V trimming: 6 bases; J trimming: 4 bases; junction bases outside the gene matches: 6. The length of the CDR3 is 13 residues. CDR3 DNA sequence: TGCAGCGTGGGGGACAGTTTAAATCAGCCCCAGCATTTT. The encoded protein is CSVGDSLNQPQHF.

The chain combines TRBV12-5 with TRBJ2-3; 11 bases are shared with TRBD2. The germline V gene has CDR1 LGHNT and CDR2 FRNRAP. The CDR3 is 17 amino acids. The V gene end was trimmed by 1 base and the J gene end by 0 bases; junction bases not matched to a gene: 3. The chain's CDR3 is CASGLASGGTSTDTQYF. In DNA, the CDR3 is TGTGCTAGTGGTTTGGCTAGCGGGGGGACTAGCACAGATACGCAGTATTTT.

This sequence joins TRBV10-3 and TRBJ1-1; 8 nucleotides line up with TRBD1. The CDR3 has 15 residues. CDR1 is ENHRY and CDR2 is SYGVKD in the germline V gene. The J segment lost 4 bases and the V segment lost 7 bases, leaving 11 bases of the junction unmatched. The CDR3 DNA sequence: TGTGCCATCACCGAGACAGGGGTCGGTGGCACTGAAGCTTTCTTT. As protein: CAITETGVGGTEAFF.

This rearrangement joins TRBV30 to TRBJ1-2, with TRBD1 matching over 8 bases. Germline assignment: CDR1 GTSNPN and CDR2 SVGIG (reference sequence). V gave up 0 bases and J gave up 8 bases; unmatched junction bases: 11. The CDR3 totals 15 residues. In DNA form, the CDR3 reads TGTGCCTGGAGTGTACGGGGCAGGGGGCCGGGGGGCTACACCTTC. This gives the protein CAWSVRGRGPGGYTF.

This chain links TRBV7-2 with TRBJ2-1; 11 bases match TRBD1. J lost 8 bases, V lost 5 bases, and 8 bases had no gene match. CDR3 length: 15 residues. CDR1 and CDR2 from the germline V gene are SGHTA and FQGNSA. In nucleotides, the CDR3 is TGTGCCAGCAGCAGAAGGACAGGGGGCGGCTATGAGCAGTTCTTC. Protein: CASSRRTGGGYEQFF.

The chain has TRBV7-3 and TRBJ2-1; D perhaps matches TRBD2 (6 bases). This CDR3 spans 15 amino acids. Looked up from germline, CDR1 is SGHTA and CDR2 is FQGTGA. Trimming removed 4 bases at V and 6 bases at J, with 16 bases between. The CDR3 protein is CASSWTRDPPNEQFF. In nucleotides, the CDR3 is TGTGCCAGCAGCTGGACGCGGGATCCCCCCAATGAGCAGTTCTTC.

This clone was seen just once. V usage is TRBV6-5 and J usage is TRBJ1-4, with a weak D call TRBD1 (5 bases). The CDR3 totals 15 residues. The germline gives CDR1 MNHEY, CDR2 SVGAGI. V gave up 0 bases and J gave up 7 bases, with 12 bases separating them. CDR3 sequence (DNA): TGTGCCAGCAGTTACTCGGCAGGGTTAGGTGAAAAACTGTTTTTT. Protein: CASSYSAGLGEKLFF.

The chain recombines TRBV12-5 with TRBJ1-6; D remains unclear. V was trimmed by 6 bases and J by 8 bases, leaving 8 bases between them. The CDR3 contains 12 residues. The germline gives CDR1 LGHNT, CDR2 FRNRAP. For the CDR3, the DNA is TGTGCTAGTGGCGACCGGGATTCACCCCTCCACTTT. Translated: CASGDRDSPLHF.

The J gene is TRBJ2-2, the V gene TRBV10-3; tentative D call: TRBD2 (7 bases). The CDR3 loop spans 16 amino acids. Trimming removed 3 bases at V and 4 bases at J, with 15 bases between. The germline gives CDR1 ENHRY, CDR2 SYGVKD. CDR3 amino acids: CAISDVGGGVTGELFF. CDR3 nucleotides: TGTGCCATCAGTGATGTGGGGGGGGGCGTCACCGGGGAGCTGTTTTTT.

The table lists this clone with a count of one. The CDR3: CASSLVALSEQYF. The CDR3 region has the DNA TGTGCCAGCAGCTTAGTAGCGTTGAGCGAGCAGTACTTC. The J gene is TRBJ2-7, the V gene TRBV7-6; D possibly corresponds to TRBD2 (5 bases). The CDR3 sequence is 13 residues long. The V end lost 1 base, the J end lost 6 bases, and 10 bases lay between the germline ends. Germline V gene lookup returns CDR1 SGHVS and CDR2 FNYEAQ.

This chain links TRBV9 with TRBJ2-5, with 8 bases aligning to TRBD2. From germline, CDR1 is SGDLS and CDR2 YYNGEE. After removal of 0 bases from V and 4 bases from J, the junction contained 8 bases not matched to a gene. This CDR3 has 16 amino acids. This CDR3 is CASSVAGGGSRETQYF. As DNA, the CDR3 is TGTGCCAGCAGCGTAGCGGGCGGGGGGTCCCGAGAGACCCAGTACTTC.

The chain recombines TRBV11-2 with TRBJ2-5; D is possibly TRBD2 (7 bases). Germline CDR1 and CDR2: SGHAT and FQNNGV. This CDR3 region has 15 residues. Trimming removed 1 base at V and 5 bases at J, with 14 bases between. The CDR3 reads CASSLGGGRGETQYF. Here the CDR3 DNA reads TGTGCCAGCAGCTTAGGAGGGGGGCGGGGGGAGACCCAGTACTTC.

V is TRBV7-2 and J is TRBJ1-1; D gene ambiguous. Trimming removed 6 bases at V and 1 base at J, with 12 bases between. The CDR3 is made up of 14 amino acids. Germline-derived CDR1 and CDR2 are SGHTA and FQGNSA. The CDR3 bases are TGTGCCAGCAGTAAGCCACAGCAGAACACTGAAGCTTTCTTT. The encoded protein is CASSKPQQNTEAFF.

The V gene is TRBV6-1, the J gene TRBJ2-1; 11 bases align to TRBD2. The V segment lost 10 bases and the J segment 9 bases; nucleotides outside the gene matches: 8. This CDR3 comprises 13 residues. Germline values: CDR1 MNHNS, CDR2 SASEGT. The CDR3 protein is CATLLAGGGEQFF. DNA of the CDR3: TGTGCCACCCTCCTAGCGGGGGGCGGTGAGCAGTTCTTC.

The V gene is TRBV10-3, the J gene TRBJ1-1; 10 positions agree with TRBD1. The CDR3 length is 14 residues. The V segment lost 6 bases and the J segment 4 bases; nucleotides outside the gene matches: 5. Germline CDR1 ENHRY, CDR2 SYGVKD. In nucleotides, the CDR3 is TGTGCCATCAGGAAAGACAGGGGGCCCACTGAAGCTTTCTTT. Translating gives CAIRKDRGPTEAFF.

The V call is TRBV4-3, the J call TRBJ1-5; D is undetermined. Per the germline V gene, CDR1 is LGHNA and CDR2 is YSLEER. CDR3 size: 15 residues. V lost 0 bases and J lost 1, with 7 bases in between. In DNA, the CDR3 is TGCGCCAGCAGCCAAGAGATGCGGAGCAATCAGCCCCAGCATTTT. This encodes CASSQEMRSNQPQHF.

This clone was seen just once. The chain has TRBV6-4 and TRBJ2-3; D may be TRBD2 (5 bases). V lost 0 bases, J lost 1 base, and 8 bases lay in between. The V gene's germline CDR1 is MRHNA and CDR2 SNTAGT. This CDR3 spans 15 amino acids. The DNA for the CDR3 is TGTGCCAGCAGTGACTCTCGGGGAGGCACAGATACGCAGTATTTT. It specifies CASSDSRGGTDTQYF.

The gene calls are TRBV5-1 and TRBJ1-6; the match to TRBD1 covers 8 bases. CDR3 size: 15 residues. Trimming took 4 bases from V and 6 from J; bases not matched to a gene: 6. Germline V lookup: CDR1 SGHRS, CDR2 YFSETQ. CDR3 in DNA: TGCGCCAGCAGCATCCCCGACAGGGGTAATTCACCCCTCCACTTT. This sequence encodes CASSIPDRGNSPLHF.

For the CDR3, the DNA is TGTGCCAGCACCCGGGGACTAGCGGGGGCCCCGTACCAAGAGACCCAGTACTTC. It translates to CASTRGLAGAPYQETQYF. J is TRBJ2-5 and V is TRBV2, with 14 nucleotides matching TRBD2. The V gene's germline CDR1 is SNHLY and CDR2 FYNNEI. Trimming at V came to 7 bases and at J to 0 bases, leaving 10 bases not matched to a gene. The CDR3 length is 18 residues.

The CDR3: CASSLGAPRLSTDTQYF. The CDR3, as DNA: TGTGCCAGCAGCCTAGGAGCCCCTAGACTGAGCACAGATACGCAGTATTTT. The chain combines TRBV7-3 with TRBJ2-3; D gene ambiguous. Trimming pared 5 bases from V and 0 bases from J, leaving 18 bases between. This CDR3 is built from 17 residues. Germline V gene sequence: CDR1 SGHTA, CDR2 FQGTGA.

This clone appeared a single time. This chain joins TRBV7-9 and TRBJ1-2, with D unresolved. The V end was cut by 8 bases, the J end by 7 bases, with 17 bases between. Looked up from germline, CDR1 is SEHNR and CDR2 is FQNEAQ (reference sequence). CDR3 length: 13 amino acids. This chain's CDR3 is CASPEDGDFGYTF. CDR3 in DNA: TGTGCCAGCCCTGAGGATGGAGACTTTGGCTACACCTTC.

The CDR3: CASSQREDTEAFF. The CDR3 DNA reads as TGCGCCAGCAGCCAAAGAGAGGACACTGAAGCTTTCTTT. The chain recombines TRBV4-3 with TRBJ1-1; D uncertain. The CDR3 covers 13 residues. Trimming removed 2 bases at V and 3 bases at J, with 7 bases between. Germline CDR1 and CDR2: LGHNA and YSLEER.

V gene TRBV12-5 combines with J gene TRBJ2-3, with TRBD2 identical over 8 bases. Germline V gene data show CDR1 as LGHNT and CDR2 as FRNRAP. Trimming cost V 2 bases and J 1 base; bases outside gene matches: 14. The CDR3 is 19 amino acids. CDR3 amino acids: CASGLIGGASSWRTDTQYF. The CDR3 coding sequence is TGTGCTAGTGGTTTGATCGGGGGGGCCTCATCGTGGCGCACAGATACGCAGTATTTT.